The 20 T cell receptor beta chains below were found in one sample sequenced in a study of blood T cell repertoires in COVID-19. The table came from immunoSEQ multiplex PCR; TCRdb's copy has only in-frame clones and leaves some out. The table has fewer than 250,000 clones, approximately 90% seen once. The sample taken for sequencing was peripheral blood. These receptor sequences come from a man between 25 and 39 years old with COVID-19, enrolled during active disease.

The chain combines TRBV5-4 with TRBJ2-7; 9 bases agree with TRBD2. This CDR3 spans 17 amino acids. Germline V gene data show CDR1 as SGHNT and CDR2 as YYREEE (reference sequence). V lost 2 bases, J lost 3 bases, and 12 bases stayed unmatched. The CDR3 loop reads CASSFTPSSGSGYEQYF. The CDR3 DNA reads as TGTGCCAGCAGCTTCACCCCCAGTAGCGGGAGTGGCTACGAGCAGTACTTC.

The CDR3 sequence is CASSVSVQGGETQYF. The CDR3 nucleotides read TGTGCCAGCAGCGTATCGGTGCAGGGGGGAGAGACCCAGTACTTC. The chain carries TRBV9 and TRBJ2-5; a possible D gene is TRBD1 (7 bases). Germline V gives CDR1 SGDLS, CDR2 YYNGEE. The length of the CDR3 is 15 residues. V was pared by 1 base and J by 4 bases, with 14 bases between.

This chain joins TRBV27 and TRBJ2-2; D is perhaps TRBD1 (6 bases). Germline lookup yields CDR1 MNHEY and CDR2 SMNVEV (reference sequence). The CDR3 is made up of 14 amino acids. Trimming pared 4 bases from V and 8 bases from J, leaving 14 bases between. The CDR3 sequence is CASSSNLQGGELFF. The CDR3 DNA follows: TGTGCCAGCAGTTCGAACCTACAGGGAGGGGAGCTGTTTTTT.

J is TRBJ1-2 and V is TRBV28; 9 bases match TRBD1. In germline, CDR1 is MDHEN, CDR2 SYDVKM. The V gene end was trimmed by 0 bases and the J gene end by 4 bases; junction bases not matched to a gene: 9. The CDR3 totals 17 residues. The CDR3 nucleotides are TGTGCCAGCAGTTTATGGAACCCGGGACAGGGTGCCTATGGCTACACCTTC. Translated, it gives CASSLWNPGQGAYGYTF.

This clone was seen more than once but under ten times. The chain has TRBV29-1 and TRBJ2-1; 9 nucleotides line up with TRBD1. Germline V gives CDR1 SQVTM, CDR2 ANQGSEA. V lost 6 bases, J lost 4 bases, and 7 bases stayed unmatched. The CDR3 covers 14 residues. The CDR3 loop reads CSVGDRGDYNEQFF. The CDR3 DNA is TGCAGCGTAGGCGACAGGGGGGATTACAATGAGCAGTTCTTC.

This clone was counted once. The V and J genes are TRBV19 and TRBJ2-3; weak D call: TRBD2 (6 bases). Trimming stripped 3 bases from V and 5 bases from J, with 18 bases between. Germline lookup yields CDR1 LNHDA and CDR2 SQIVND (reference sequence). CDR3 length equals 16 residues. The CDR3 sequence: CASSMGGRSRGDTQYF. CDR3 in DNA: TGTGCCAGTAGTATGGGAGGACGATCTAGGGGAGATACGCAGTATTTT.

The chain carries TRBV7-2 and TRBJ1-5; the D is unclear. The germline CDR1 and CDR2 sequences are SGHTA and FQGNSA. This CDR3 has 14 amino acids. Trimming took 5 bases from V and 2 from J, leaving 10 bases between them. In nucleotides, the CDR3 is TGTGCCAGCAGCCGGGTCTGGGGCAATCAGCCCCAGCATTTT. Amino acids: CASSRVWGNQPQHF.

The chain carries TRBV5-1 and TRBJ1-1; possible D gene TRBD1, 6 bases. The germline V and J ends were trimmed by 4 bases and 1 base, with 11 bases remaining between them. The CDR3 runs to 14 residues. Germline V gene sequence: CDR1 SGHRS, CDR2 YFSETQ. The CDR3 protein is CASSMGHPNTEAFF. In DNA form, the CDR3 reads TGCGCCAGCAGCATGGGACACCCGAACACTGAAGCTTTCTTT.

Here the CDR3 reads CASSIRDSNQPQHF. The CDR3 bases are TGTGCCAGTAGTATCAGGGATAGCAATCAGCCCCAGCATTTT. The gene calls are TRBV19 and TRBJ1-5; tentatively, D is TRBD1 (5 bases). In germline, CDR1 is LNHDA, CDR2 SQIVND (reference sequence). Trimming took 3 bases from V and 0 from J, leaving 6 bases between them. This CDR3 contains 14 residues.

The chain uses TRBV19 and TRBJ2-2; TRBD2 matches at 8 bases. Trimming at V came to 8 bases and at J to 2 bases, leaving 7 bases not matched to a gene. The germline CDR1 and CDR2 sequences are LNHDA and SQIVND (reference sequence). The CDR3 is made up of 15 amino acids. The CDR3, as DNA: TGTGCCAGTTATAGCGGGAAGACCAACACCGGGGAGCTGTTTTTT. Protein product: CASYSGKTNTGELFF.

The V call is TRBV24-1, the J call TRBJ2-1; the match to TRBD2 covers 16 bases. CDR1 is KGHDR and CDR2 is SFDVKD in the germline V gene. Losses at the gene ends were 4 bases for V and 4 bases for J; bases not matched to a gene: 3. CDR3 length equals 17 residues. The CDR3 loop is CATSEGTSGRAYNEQFF. CDR3 coding DNA: TGTGCCACCAGTGAGGGGACTAGCGGGAGGGCATACAATGAGCAGTTCTTC.

The chain uses TRBV7-2 and TRBJ2-3; D is ambiguous. The V and J ends lost 3 bases and 6 bases respectively, with 7 bases between them. There are 12 residues in the CDR3. Germline assignment: CDR1 SGHTA and CDR2 FQGNSA. The DNA of the CDR3 is TGTGCCAGCAGCTTGAGGTGGGATACGCAGTATTTT. This encodes CASSLRWDTQYF.

In its sample, this clone was seen once. V gene TRBV28 combines with J gene TRBJ1-2; maybe TRBD1 (6 bases). V was cut by 7 bases and J by 4 bases, with 22 bases left in between. There are 16 residues in the CDR3. Germline values: CDR1 MDHEN, CDR2 SYDVKM. CDR3 in amino acids: CASNPTGGGIGYGYTF. In nucleotides, the CDR3 is TGTGCCAGCAACCCAACGGGGGGGGGCATCGGCTATGGCTACACCTTC.

The chain recombines TRBV11-2 with TRBJ2-1; 10 bases agree with TRBD1. The CDR3 runs 16 residues. V lost 1 base and J lost 4; bases outside the gene matches: 4. Per the germline V gene, CDR1 is SGHAT and CDR2 is FQNNGV. Written as DNA, the CDR3 is TGTGCCAGCAGCTTAGGGGGACAGGGGACTTACAATGAGCAGTTCTTC. Residues: CASSLGGQGTYNEQFF. Full variable domain (missing parts from reference TRBV11-2 and TRBJ2-1): EAGVAQSPRYKIIEKRQSVAFWCNPISGHATLYWYQQILGQGPKLLIQFQNNGVVDDSQLPKDRFSAERLKGVDSTLKIQPAKLEDSAVYLCASSLGGQGTYNEQFFGPGTRLTVL.

The chain links TRBV7-7 to TRBJ2-1; tentatively, D is TRBD2 (5 bases). The V end was cut by 5 bases, the J end by 6 bases, with 11 bases between. The CDR3 extends over 13 amino acids. Germline CDR1 reads SSHAT; CDR2 reads FNYEAQ (reference sequence). CDR3 residues: CASSRVAGNEQFF. The CDR3 DNA reads as TGTGCCAGCAGCAGGGTGGCGGGCAATGAGCAGTTCTTC.

This chain's CDR3 is CASSWGTEAYLNTEAFF. In DNA, the CDR3 is TGCGCCAGCAGCTGGGGGACTGAGGCCTACCTGAACACTGAAGCTTTCTTT. This chain joins TRBV5-1 and TRBJ1-1; possibly TRBD1 for D (5 bases). Trimming shortened V by 3 bases and J by 0 bases, and 18 bases separated the two germline ends. The CDR3 runs to 17 residues. Germline V gives CDR1 SGHRS, CDR2 YFSETQ.

The V gene is TRBV28, the J gene TRBJ2-7; the match to TRBD1 covers 9 bases. Germline CDR1 reads MDHEN; CDR2 reads SYDVKM. With V trimmed by 8 bases and J by 2 bases, 10 bases remained unmatched. The CDR3 spans 15 residues. CDR3 loop: CASPPGTGRPYEQYF. Written as DNA, the CDR3 is TGTGCCAGCCCCCCAGGGACAGGGAGGCCCTACGAGCAGTACTTC.

The chain is built from TRBV28 and TRBJ2-7; 11 positions match TRBD2. The germline V gene encodes CDR1 MDHEN and CDR2 SYDVKM. This CDR3 spans 15 amino acids. V dropped 2 bases and J dropped 3; count of bases not matched to a gene: 3. The CDR3 is CASSLATSGSYEQYF. For the CDR3, the DNA is TGTGCCAGCAGTTTAGCTACTAGCGGGAGCTACGAGCAGTACTTC.

The V and J genes are TRBV3-1 (or the pseudogene TRBV3-2) and TRBJ1-1, with 7 nucleotides matching TRBD1. CDR3 length equals 14 residues. The germline gives CDR1 LGHDT, CDR2 YNNKEL (reference sequence). V lost 4 bases and J lost 4; bases outside the gene matches: 6. CDR3 protein: CASSLLQGSTEAFF. In DNA form, the CDR3 reads TGTGCCAGCAGCCTTCTACAGGGGAGCACTGAAGCTTTCTTT.

The chain couples TRBV20-1 to TRBJ2-7, with D possibly TRBD1 on 6 matching bases. Between the trimmed V and J ends, which lost 3 bases and 13 bases, there was a span of 16 bases. This CDR3 spans 11 amino acids. The V gene's germline CDR1 is DFQATT and CDR2 SNEGSKA (reference sequence). This chain's CDR3 is CSARYRKGEYF. The DNA of the CDR3 is TGCAGTGCTAGGTACAGAAAGGGGGAATACTTC.